These 3 T cell receptor beta chains share one sample of origin, sequenced in a study of shared clonotypes between healthy human individuals (dated by TCRdb to 2018 to 2020). Library preparation used the immunoSEQ multiplex PCR assay. Sourced from immuneACCESS, this table was stored by TCRdb with only in-frame sequences that have V and J called. A share of the clones is absent; for the studies checked, an unresolved V gene accounts for under half, and the remainder has no known explanation. Here the sample has millions of clones; approximately 92% occur a single time. Of the sample, over 0.12% is held by the ten largest clones. What was sequenced was naive CD4+ T cells sorted from blood. In the paper's terms, the cell subset or site label means: CD45RA+ positively selected. The receptors come from a young man in good health.

V gene TRBV5-4 combines with J gene TRBJ2-5, with 14 bases identical to TRBD2. In germline, CDR1 is SGHNT, CDR2 YYREEE (reference sequence). This CDR3 comprises 15 residues. With V trimmed by 5 bases and J by 4 bases, 4 bases remained unmatched. DNA for the CDR3: TGTGCCAGCAGATCGGGACTAGCGGGAGCAGAGACCCAGTACTTC. Translating it yields CASRSGLAGAETQYF.

The CDR3 nucleotides read TGTGCCAGCAGCGTTGAGAGAACCGGGGAGCTGTTTTTT. Translation gives CASSVERTGELFF. V gene TRBV7-2 combines with J gene TRBJ2-2, with D hard to call. CDR1 is SGHTA, CDR2 FQGNSA, per germline. Trimming shortened V by 5 bases and J by 5 bases, and 9 bases separated the two germline ends. This CDR3 is 13 amino acids long. Using reference TRBV7-2 and TRBJ2-2 for the parts outside the CDR3, the full variable domain is GAGVSQSPSNKVTEKGKDVELRCDPISGHTALYWYRQSLGQGLEFLIYFQGNSAPDKSGLPSDRFSAERTGGSVSTLTIQRTQQEDSAVYLCASSVERTGELFFGEGSRLTVL.

In this sample, this clone turned up once. The V and J genes are TRBV5-1 and TRBJ2-1; no clear D gene. Between the trimmed V and J ends, which lost 4 bases and 8 bases, there was a span of 16 bases. The CDR3 is made up of 14 amino acids. Germline V gene data show CDR1 as SGHRS and CDR2 as YFSETQ. CDR3 in amino acids: CASSKGALKDEQFF. The DNA of the CDR3 is TGCGCCAGCAGCAAGGGCGCTCTTAAGGATGAGCAGTTCTTC.